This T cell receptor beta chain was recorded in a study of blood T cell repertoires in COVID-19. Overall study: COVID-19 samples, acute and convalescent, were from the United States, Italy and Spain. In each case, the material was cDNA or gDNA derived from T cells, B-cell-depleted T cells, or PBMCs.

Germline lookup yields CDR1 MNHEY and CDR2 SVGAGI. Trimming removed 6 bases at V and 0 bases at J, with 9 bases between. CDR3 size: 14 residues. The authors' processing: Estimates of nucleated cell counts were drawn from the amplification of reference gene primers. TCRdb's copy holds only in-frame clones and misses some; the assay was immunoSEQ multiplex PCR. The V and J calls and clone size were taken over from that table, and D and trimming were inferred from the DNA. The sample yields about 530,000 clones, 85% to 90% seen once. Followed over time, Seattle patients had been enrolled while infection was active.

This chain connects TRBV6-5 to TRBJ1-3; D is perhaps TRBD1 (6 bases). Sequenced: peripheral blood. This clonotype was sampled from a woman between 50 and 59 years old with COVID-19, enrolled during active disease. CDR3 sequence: CASRTGPSGNTIYF. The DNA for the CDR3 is TGTGCCAGCAGGACAGGCCCCTCTGGAAACACCATATATTTT.